This is a list of T cell receptor beta chains from one sample in a study of cytomegalovirus exposure and HLA in healthy donors. Some clones are missing from TCRdb's copy, which holds only in-frame ones; the method was immunoSEQ multiplex PCR. The sample carries 120,000 or so clones, about 80% recorded once. Sequenced: PBMCs. Source of these receptors: a woman in her sixties in good health and CMV-seropositive. CDR3s include the opening cysteine and the closing phenylalanine or tryptophan. D genes are given only for firm matches. Some rows have no size entry. The others give once, few or many, or a class for an expanded clone.

NA	NA	TRBV2	TRBJ2-5	CASSDPNSETQYF	TGTGCCAGCAGTGACCCCAACAGTGAGACCCAGTACTTC
NA	few	TRBV2	TRBJ1-5	CASTLNLGGSNQPQHF	TGTGCCAGCACCCTGAATTTAGGGGGTAGTAATCAGCCCCAGCATTTT
TRBD2	NA	TRBV9	TRBJ2-5	CASSAGGWGETQYF	TGTGCCAGCAGCGCGGGGGGGTGGGGAGAGACCCAGTACTTC
NA	NA	TRBV2	TRBJ1-4	CASIGRPAEKLFF	TGTGCCAGCATAGGCAGGCCGGCCGAAAAACTGTTTTTT
TRBD2	NA	TRBV11-2	TRBJ2-1	CASSSRGTSGTNEQFF	TGTGCCAGCAGCTCCAGAGGGACTAGCGGGACCAATGAGCAGTTCTTC
NA	NA	TRBV10-1	TRBJ2-7	CASQARNF	TGCGCCAGCCAGGCCCGTAACTTC
TRBD1	NA	TRBV28	TRBJ1-4	CASSKQGPHNEKLFF	TGTGCCAGCAGCAAACAGGGGCCCCATAATGAAAAACTGTTTTTT
NA	NA	TRBV7-3	TRBJ2-3	CASSSDPGADTQYF	TGTGCCAGCAGCTCGGATCCCGGGGCAGATACGCAGTATTTT
TRBD2	NA	TRBV7-9	TRBJ2-3	CASSPVGSGSVDTQYF	TGTGCCAGCAGCCCCGTGGGGAGCGGGAGCGTAGATACGCAGTATTTT
TRBD2	NA	TRBV6-1	TRBJ2-7	CASSELAGASYEQYF	TGTGCCAGCAGTGAACTAGCGGGAGCTAGTTACGAGCAGTACTTC
NA	NA	TRBV27	TRBJ2-7	CASSLTKGAYEQYF	TGTGCCAGCAGTTTAACTAAGGGGGCCTACGAGCAGTACTTC
NA	NA	TRBV6-5	TRBJ2-7	CASSYSGGHSYEQYF	TGTGCCAGCAGTTACTCAGGCGGGCATTCCTACGAGCAGTACTTC
NA	NA	TRBV21-1	TRBJ2-3	CASSIDFGAGLPSPTDTQYF	TGTGCCAGCAGCATTGATTTCGGAGCGGGGCTTCCTTCTCCCACAGATACGCAGTATTTT
NA	once	TRBV5-1	TRBJ2-1	CASRLVNEQFF	TGCGCCAGCAGACTTGTCAATGAGCAGTTCTTC
TRBD2	NA	TRBV7-9	TRBJ2-1	CASSLDLYGRVRDEQFF	TGTGCCAGCAGCTTAGATCTGTACGGGAGGGTCCGGGATGAGCAGTTCTTC
NA	NA	TRBV7-9	TRBJ2-3	CASSRVWGTDTQYF	TGTGCCAGCAGTCGGGTTTGGGGCACAGATACGCAGTATTTT